The subject of this entry is one TCR beta chain. This clone has only one observation. No antigen is known for it. No qualities accompany the bases; no much larger clone lies one base away. Collaborating institutions collected whole blood in K2EDTA tubes following their own protocols. For TCRbeta analysis, collaborator samples were shipped as frozen whole blood, as isolated PBMCs, or as DNA extracted from either sample type. These data come from a study of blood T cell repertoires in COVID-19 (dated by TCRdb to about 2020). Study-wide context: Samples covering the acute and convalescent phases of COVID-19 were provided by collaborators in the United States, Italy and Spain. The prospective study material was composed of cDNA or gDNA derived from T cells, B-cell-depleted T cells, or PBMCs. Deeply sampled blood TCRbeta repertoires from subjects exposed to, actively infected with, or recovered from COVID-19 were included in the dataset. The repertoires were released in a freely available public database meant as a resource for research on the immune response to SARS-CoV-2. The samples were drawn from the first 160 participants of the ongoing ImmuneRACE study and from more than 1,000 subjects provided by 6 global collaborators. The sample metadata nearly always contained a de-identified subject ID, COVID-19 status, age in years and sex. HLA class I and class II types, where available, came from metadata supplied by the sample provider rather than from assay-based typing. Overall results and qualifications from the work: The quantity of clinical and demographic metadata differed by source and by participant and was supplied without curation.

The immunoSEQ Assay, a bias-controlled multiplex PCR, was used to amplify TCRbeta CDR3 regions from genomic DNA. In the paper's pipeline: The number of nucleated cells in each sample was estimated from the amplification of reference gene primers within the assay. To quantify the absolute abundance of each unique TCRbeta CDR3 rearrangement, sequence reads were collapsed and filtered. For each sample, productive Simpson clonality was calculated as the square root of Simpson's diversity index across productive rearrangements. In its TCRdb copy, this immuneACCESS table keeps in-frame sequences only and misses some clones. Where compared with another copy, unresolved V genes explain less than half of these, and the others have no known cause. That table gives V, J and clone size, and the DNA gave D and trimming. The sample profile shows about 9,200 clones; 80% of them were found once. The ten largest clones add up to 6.5% to 8% of the sample.

The CDR3 goes from the cysteine to the phenylalanine over 17 residues. Here the CDR3 DNA is all that survives: 51 bases in frame from base 1. V and J lose 3 bases and 5 bases, and a span of 23 bases separates them. CDR1 and CDR2 are read off the germline V gene (reference sequence) as DFQATT and SNEGSKA. The source is a man aged 70 or older with active COVID-19. Recombination connected TRBV20-1 to TRBJ1-5; the D region possibly corresponds to TRBD1 (5 bases align). The sequencing sample was made of peripheral blood. The CDR3 protein sequence reads: CSASIAQGGRGDQPQHF. The bases are TGCAGTGCTAGTATCGCCCAGGGAGGACGAGGAGATCAGCCCCAGCATTTT.